This TCR beta chain comes out of a study of regulatory T cells in long-lasting Graves disease. The wider study: Graves' patients with a new diagnosis had received antithyroid drugs under 3 months.

Time point meaning: newly diagnosed GD, antithyroid drugs for less than 3 months. PBMC RNA was the source of the TCR library. To make TCR beta libraries, researchers used iRepertoire HTBI primers and Arm-PCR of CDR3 regions. TCRdb re-analysed the multiplex PCR reads in MiXCR, keeping a single row per CDR3 protein. The data contain under 700,000 distinct CDR3 sequences, about 16% of them singletons. This clonotype was counted between two and nine times. The data also belong to a second study, concerning T cells in Graves' hyperthyroidism and ophthalmopathy. Turning to that study: The HTBI primer set served for first-round RT-PCR of the TCR CDR3.

The TCR comes from a woman aged 35-65 years with Graves disease. Here the sequenced sample was peripheral blood mononuclear cells (PBMCs), taken at new diagnosis, from a patient treated with antithyroid drugs.

CDR3 in amino acids: CASSLIAGHQETQYF. The CDR3, as DNA: TGTGCCAGCAGCTTGATAGCGGGGCATCAAGAGACCCAGTACTTC. The rearrangement uses TRBV5-4 and TRBJ2-5, with 8 bases fitting TRBD2. V was pared by 1 base and J by 2 bases, with 4 bases of the junction left unmatched. The V gene's germline CDR1 is SGHNT and CDR2 YYREEE (reference sequence). This CDR3 has 15 residues.